Below, one T cell receptor (beta chain) is given with its context. The data were obtained in a study of identical twins. Using its own MiXCR run on the 5' RACE reads, TCRdb lists one record per CDR3 protein. The sample holds around 1.7 million distinct CDR3 sequences; around 29% are singletons and the top ten take 0.27%. The CDR3 runs to 19 residues. The V end was cut by 1 base, the J end by 1 base, with 20 bases between. Looked up from germline, CDR1 is KGHSH and CDR2 is LQKENI. Sequenced: cord blood. The receptor comes from a newborn girl in good health. This sequence joins TRBV18 and TRBJ2-4, with D perhaps TRBD2 (5 bases). The CDR3 DNA reads TGTGCCAGCTCACCACTGTATTTCGGACTGACCTCCGCCAAAAACATTCAGTACTTC. This sequence encodes CASSPLYFGLTSAKNIQYF.